This T cell receptor beta chain was identified during a study of memory CD4+ T cells and cytomegalovirus serostatus. The study, taken as a whole, reports: CMV serostatus prediction reached median AUC approximately 0.96, or 0.89 with US-trained model.

Profiling relied on immunoSEQ multiplex PCR, and the TCRdb table lists in-frame clones only, not all of them. The data contain around 44,000 clones, approximately 80% of them seen just once; the ten biggest clones take up under 0.7%. A note on this clone: Its cognate antigen is unknown.

The sort gate was single viable CD3+CD4+CD8-CD45RO+ cells for memory CD4+ T cells. Serostatus was set by detecting CMV pp150, pp28, p38, p52 IgG. Germline V gene sequence: CDR1 SGHVS, CDR2 FNYEAQ. The trim removed 1 base at V and 8 bases at J, leaving 7 bases unmatched. The CDR3 runs to 16 residues. The source of this sequence is an adult in good health and CMV-seronegative. This chain uses TRBV7-6 with TRBJ2-2; 10 bases match TRBD2. What was sequenced was memory CD4+ T cells from blood. The CDR3 loop is CASSLVGTSAKGELFF. The CDR3 DNA sequence: TGTGCCAGCAGCTTAGTTGGGACTAGCGCTAAGGGGGAGCTGTTTTTT.